Listed here are 28 T cell receptor beta chains from one sample, sequenced in a study of T-cell memory formation after mild COVID-19. TCRdb called the 5' RACE reads again in MiXCR, with one record for every CDR3 protein. Seen here are approximately 170,000 distinct CDR3 sequences, about an eighth observed once, and the top ten hold 2.5% to 4%. The sample consisted of PBMCs or a T cell subset sorted from them (not recorded which). The receptor source for this set is a man younger than 35 who had mild COVID-19 (a few samples of this study predate the infection). Cell type and time point are not known.

The chain is built from TRBV5-1 and TRBJ1-1; no clear D. CDR3 length: 14 amino acids. The V end was cut by 2 bases, the J end by 1 base, with 9 bases between. Germline V lookup: CDR1 SGHRS, CDR2 YFSETQ. The CDR3 is CASSFLGSNTEAFF. CDR3 coding DNA: TGCGCCAGCAGCTTTTTAGGGTCGAACACTGAAGCTTTCTTT.

The chain joins TRBV4-3 to TRBJ1-5; 8 nucleotides match TRBD1. Germline CDR1 reads LGHNA; CDR2 reads YSLEER. Trimming removed 1 base from V and 10 bases from J; junction bases left unmatched: 15. The CDR3 is 17 residues long. CDR3 residues: CASSQGTTGDPSRPQHF. As DNA, the CDR3 is TGCGCCAGCAGCCAAGGGACGACAGGGGACCCGAGTCGACCCCAGCATTTT.

The rearrangement joins TRBV4-1 to TRBJ2-2; 8 positions agree with TRBD2. Trimming took 1 base from V and 0 from J; bases not matched to a gene: 19. The CDR3 consists of 22 residues. The germline gives CDR1 MGHRA, CDR2 YSYEKL. CDR3 nucleotides: TGCGCCAGCAGCCAAGGTTTTCCCGGGACTAGGCCCCGGAAGGCGAACACCGGGGAGCTGTTTTTT. Its protein is CASSQGFPGTRPRKANTGELFF.

V gene TRBV7-9 combines with J gene TRBJ1-6; no reliable D call. Germline CDR1 and CDR2: SEHNR and FQNEAQ (reference sequence). Trimming removed 1 base from V and 7 bases from J, with 8 bases in between. The CDR3 contains 14 residues. CDR3 nucleotide sequence: TGTGCCAGCAGCTTAGGGGAATGGAATTCACCCCTCCACTTT. Translated: CASSLGEWNSPLHF.

The chain carries TRBV5-1 and TRBJ1-1; weak D call: TRBD1 (5 bases). This CDR3 is built from 15 residues. The V gene's germline CDR1 is SGHRS and CDR2 YFSETQ. V was clipped by 6 bases and J by 5 bases, with 20 bases between them. The CDR3 nucleotides read TGCGCCAGCAACTCTGGGACCGGTTTTAATACTGAAGCTTTCTTT. Translation: CASNSGTGFNTEAFF.

The rearrangement uses TRBV12-3 or TRBV12-4 and TRBJ2-3; D not resolved. This CDR3 region has 12 residues. V was cut by 3 bases and J by 7 bases, with 8 bases left in between. Here the CDR3 reads CASSFGQNTQYF. Here the CDR3 DNA reads TGTGCCAGCAGTTTTGGCCAGAATACGCAGTATTTT.

This clonotype was seen ten or more times. J is TRBJ2-3 and V is TRBV4-2; TRBD2 agrees at 7 bases. From germline, CDR1 is LGHNA and CDR2 YNFKEQ. With 2 bases clipped from V and 1 base from J, the junction kept 0 bases outside the gene matches. The CDR3 consists of 14 residues. The CDR3 nucleotides read TGTGCCAGCAGCCAACGGGGGGGCACAGATACGCAGTATTTT. Protein: CASSQRGGTDTQYF.

The rearrangement joins TRBV5-1 to TRBJ2-4, with 11 bases identical to TRBD1. The CDR3 contains 13 residues. CDR1 and CDR2 from the germline V gene are SGHRS and YFSETQ. V lost 3 bases, J lost 9 bases, and 2 bases stayed unmatched. CDR3 sequence reads: CASSWGQGGIQYF. CDR3 bases: TGCGCCAGCAGCTGGGGACAGGGGGGCATTCAGTACTTC.

A word on this clonotype: Germline is not matched at one junction end, which may reflect a read error. This chain links TRBV12-3 or TRBV12-4 with TRBJ1-1, with D perhaps matching TRBD1 (5 bases). CDR3 length: 14 residues. The CDR3 DNA reads as TGTGCCAGCAGTTTAAGGGACCGGAACACTGAAGCTTTATTT. It is translated as CASSLRDRNTEALF.

This clonotype was seen more than once but under ten times. The chain uses TRBV7-3 and TRBJ1-1, with 8 nucleotides matching TRBD1. The CDR3 runs to 13 residues. The ends lost 5 bases at V and 4 bases at J; junction bases unmatched: 3. Germline CDR1 is SGHTA and CDR2 is FQGTGA. The chain's CDR3 is CASSVTGGTEAFF. Here the CDR3 DNA reads TGTGCCAGCAGCGTCACAGGGGGCACTGAAGCTTTCTTT.

The CDR3 region is CASSVLPGQGFADTQYF. Written as DNA, the CDR3 is TGTGCCAGTAGTGTTCTCCCGGGACAGGGGTTTGCAGATACGCAGTATTTT. The V call is TRBV19, the J call TRBJ2-3; 10 bases map to TRBD1. Looked up from germline, CDR1 is LNHDA and CDR2 is SQIVND (reference sequence). CDR3 length: 17 residues. Trimming took 5 bases from V and 4 from J; bases not matched to a gene: 12.

The chain is built from TRBV5-1 and TRBJ2-3, with D unresolved. V was cut by 0 bases and J by 4 bases, with 6 bases left in between. The germline CDR1 and CDR2 sequences are SGHRS and YFSETQ. The CDR3 totals 13 residues. The chain's CDR3 is CASSLVSPDTQYF. The CDR3 DNA sequence: TGCGCCAGCAGCTTGGTGTCGCCAGATACGCAGTATTTT.

V is TRBV12-3 or TRBV12-4 and J is TRBJ2-3, with a tentative D call TRBD2 (7 bases). The V and J ends lost 4 bases and 4 bases respectively, with 12 bases between them. CDR3 length: 14 residues. CDR3 nucleotides: TGTGCCAGCAGTTCTGAGGGGGGGTCAGATACGCAGTATTTT. Its translation: CASSSEGGSDTQYF.

At least ten counts were recorded for this clonotype. This rearrangement joins TRBV7-3 to TRBJ2-1, with TRBD2 as a possible D gene (6 bases). Germline V CDR1 and CDR2: SGHTA, FQGTGA. The CDR3 extends over 13 amino acids. Trimming took off 3 bases at V and 5 bases at J, with 8 bases between the two ends. CDR3 residues: CASSLGLHNEQFF. CDR3 bases: TGTGCCAGCAGCTTGGGACTTCACAATGAGCAGTTCTTC.

The rearrangement uses TRBV4-3 and TRBJ2-5; 9 bases agree with TRBD2. Germline V gene data show CDR1 as LGHNA and CDR2 as YSLEER. The CDR3 has 16 amino acids. V was clipped by 1 base and J by 0 bases; unmatched bases: 3. Written as DNA, the CDR3 is TGCGCCAGCAGCCAAGGTAGCGGGGGTCACCAAGAGACCCAGTACTTC. Protein sequence: CASSQGSGGHQETQYF.

This clonotype was picked up a small number of times. The chain links TRBV6-6 to TRBJ1-2; a possible D gene is TRBD1 (5 bases). Trimming took off 6 bases at V and 2 bases at J, with 10 bases between the two ends. Germline CDR1 MNHNY, CDR2 SVGAGI (reference sequence). There are 13 residues in the CDR3. The CDR3 DNA sequence: TGTGCCAGCAGGGGAGGGGAAAACTATGGCTACACCTTC. It translates to CASRGGENYGYTF.

This clonotype was seen a handful of times. CDR3 sequence: CASSMGEGAYNEQFF. The CDR3 DNA is TGTGCCAGCAGCATGGGGGAGGGCGCCTACAATGAGCAGTTCTTC. The chain recombines TRBV7-8 with TRBJ2-1, with 7 bases identical to TRBD2. Looked up from germline, CDR1 is SGHVS and CDR2 is FQNEAQ. The CDR3 is made up of 15 amino acids. Trimming removed 5 bases from V and 2 bases from J; junction bases left unmatched: 6.

This clonotype was picked up a small number of times. This sequence joins TRBV5-1 and TRBJ2-5; 8 positions agree with TRBD1. Germline CDR1 is SGHRS and CDR2 is YFSETQ. The CDR3 consists of 15 residues. V shed 5 bases, J shed 4 bases, and the junction held 10 bases outside the gene matches. The CDR3 loop is CASRLDGQGIETQYF. Here the CDR3 DNA reads TGCGCCAGCAGATTAGATGGACAGGGAATAGAGACCCAGTACTTC. The full variable domain, completed using reference TRBV5-1 and TRBJ2-5, is KAGVTQTPRYLIKTRGQQVTLSCSPISGHRSVSWYQQTPGQGLQFLFEYFSETQRNKGNFPGRFSGRQFSNSRSEMNVSTLELGDSALYLCASRLDGQGIETQYFGPGTRLLVL.

The chain links TRBV3-1 to TRBJ1-3; D ambiguous. Germline V gene lookup returns CDR1 LGHDT and CDR2 YNNKEL (reference sequence). Trimming took off 3 bases at V and 4 bases at J, with 7 bases between the two ends. The CDR3 has 13 residues. The CDR3 region has the DNA TGTGCCAGCAGCCATATGGTCGGAAACACCATATATTTT. It yields the protein CASSHMVGNTIYF.

This chain links TRBV18 with TRBJ2-5; the D gene is possibly TRBD1 (5 bases). Germline CDR1 is KGHSH and CDR2 is LQKENI. This CDR3 comprises 15 residues. V lost 2 bases to trimming and J lost 5 bases, with 15 bases between them. CDR3 loop: CASSPGQGPGETQYF. The CDR3 DNA is TGTGCCAGCTCACCAGGGCAGGGCCCAGGGGAGACCCAGTACTTC.

The chain uses TRBV20-1 and TRBJ1-2; no definite D call. Trimming left V 0 bases short and J 8 bases short, with 13 bases between. Germline CDR1 and CDR2: DFQATT and SNEGSKA (reference sequence). The CDR3 runs 13 residues. The CDR3 coding sequence is TGCAGTGCTAGAGATACCCGCAAACTAGGCTACACCTTC. Amino acids: CSARDTRKLGYTF.

The sample holds a few counts of this clonotype. The CDR3 reads CASSFRGRTEAFF. The CDR3 DNA sequence: TGTGCCAGCAGTTTCAGGGGTAGGACTGAAGCTTTCTTT. The chain uses TRBV27 and TRBJ1-1; a possible D gene is TRBD1 (6 bases). The CDR3 loop spans 13 amino acids. Germline V CDR1 and CDR2: MNHEY, SMNVEV (reference sequence). Trimming took 3 bases from V and 5 from J, leaving 10 bases between them.

This clonotype was recorded a few times. The V call is TRBV3-1, the J call TRBJ2-2; D unclear. Germline assignment: CDR1 LGHDT and CDR2 YNNKEL (reference sequence). The CDR3 loop spans 11 amino acids. The V end lost 6 bases, the J end lost 6 bases, and 5 bases lay between the germline ends. CDR3 coding DNA: TGTGCCAGCAGTAGATCCGGGGAGCTGTTTTTT. The encoded protein is CASSRSGELFF.

This clonotype was seen a handful of times. The V and J genes are TRBV6-4 and TRBJ2-3, with 13 positions matching TRBD2. This CDR3 is 15 amino acids long. V lost 4 bases and J lost 10; bases outside the gene matches: 8. CDR1 is MRHNA and CDR2 is SNTAGT in the germline V gene. CDR3 sequence reads: CASSAGTSGVLPQYF. Written as DNA, the CDR3 is TGTGCCAGCAGTGCCGGGACTAGCGGGGTCCTCCCGCAGTATTTT.

The CDR3, as DNA: TGTGCCAGCAGCTTTTCCCTCTTACTTCGATCACCCCTCCACTTT. Translation gives CASSFSLLLRSPLHF. The chain employs TRBV7-2 and TRBJ1-6, with no clear D. V was pared by 3 bases and J by 10 bases, with 16 bases between. CDR3 length: 15 residues. Germline CDR1 and CDR2: SGHTA and FQGNSA.

The chain employs TRBV6-5 and TRBJ2-2, with D possibly matching TRBD2 (6 bases). There are 17 residues in the CDR3. V was trimmed by 4 bases and J by 5 bases, leaving 20 bases between them. CDR1 is MNHEY, CDR2 SVGAGI, per germline. The CDR3 loop is CASSSTGLGAGTGELFF. The CDR3 region has the DNA TGTGCCAGCAGTTCGACGGGCCTAGGGGCGGGGACCGGGGAGCTGTTTTTT.

This clonotype was detected a few times. The V gene is TRBV6-5, the J gene TRBJ1-2, with 7 bases matching TRBD1. Germline V CDR1 and CDR2: MNHEY, SVGAGI. This CDR3 spans 13 amino acids. V dropped 0 bases and J dropped 11; count of bases not matched to a gene: 6. The CDR3 spells CASSYSGTERYTF. The CDR3 DNA reads TGTGCCAGCAGTTACTCGGGGACAGAGAGATACACCTTC.

This rearrangement joins TRBV7-2 to TRBJ2-1; D ambiguous. V gave up 2 bases and J gave up 12 bases, with 14 bases separating them. The CDR3 consists of 13 residues. CDR1 SGHTA and CDR2 FQGNSA come from the germline V gene. Here the CDR3 DNA reads TGTGCCAGCAGCTTACCGACCCACATACGGCAGTTCTTC. Amino acids: CASSLPTHIRQFF.